This TCR beta chain comes out of a study of CXCR3-negative and CXCR3-positive naive CD8 T cells. CDR3 length equals 11 residues. Germline loops: CDR1 SEHNR, CDR2 FQNEAQ (reference sequence). A word on this clonotype: Its specificity is unknown.

UMI-labeled 5' RACE yielded the TRB cDNA libraries. TCRdb derives one entry per CDR3 protein from the 5' RACE reads, leaving out DNA. The ten top clones account for about 9.4%, within a sample of tens of thousands of distinct CDR3 sequences. Whole-study results and caveats: After cryopreservation, expression of CXCR3 was partially reduced, and most assays were run with fresh PBMCs.

Triplicates of around 300,000 cells were sorted from each CD8+ T cell subset. The chain links TRBV7-9 to TRBJ2-7. The receptor's source is a human donor in good health. Some clones in this sample may be carry-over from other donors' samples. Sequencing was carried out using memory CD8+ T cells from blood. The CDR3 loop reads CASSLGAEQYF.